This T cell receptor beta chain stems from a study of T cell repertoires in cytomegalovirus infection. On the study more broadly: Through public TCR beta signatures, both CMV infection and matching HLA type were indicated. Regarding the study as a whole: CMV carriers with the relevant HLA were identified by cumulative public TCR beta family frequency. Across the ex vivo response, the dominant clonotypes were HLA-C-restricted CMV-specific TCR beta clonotypes.

MiXCR, applied by TCRdb to the reads, yields one record per CDR3 protein. This repertoire shows under 200,000 distinct CDR3 sequences, roughly 9% found once; its top ten account for about 5%. This clonotype was seen repeatedly, ten times or more. Its target is unknown. The V end lost 5 bases, the J end lost 4 bases, and 15 bases lay between the germline ends. The CDR3 covers 15 residues. Sequencing used PBMCs. The chain couples TRBV12-3 or TRBV12-4 to TRBJ2-1, with no clear D. The receptor comes from a human donor in good health (CMV status not recorded). Some clones in this sample may be carry-over from other donors' samples. CDR3 nucleotides: TGTGCCAGCAGTATAATGTCTAGTCCTTACAATGAGCAGTTCTTC. Translation gives CASSIMSSPYNEQFF.